What follows are 3 T cell receptor beta chains derived from one specimen sequenced in a study of OX40 agonist ivuxolimab in advanced cancers. TCRdb's table, derived via immunoSEQ multiplex PCR, lists solely in-frame clones and lacks some. This sample has tens of thousands of clones, with less than 90% found just once. This specimen consisted of CD4+ or CD8+ T cells sorted from blood, obtained in a trial of the OX40 agonist ivuxolimab. Receptors originate from an adult with an advanced solid tumor such as melanoma, head and neck, liver or kidney cancer.

The chain has TRBV5-4 and TRBJ2-5; TRBD1 agrees at 8 bases. The CDR3 covers 16 residues. V lost 6 bases to trimming and J lost 4 bases; unmatched junction nucleotides: 14. Germline CDR1 SGHNT, CDR2 YYREEE (reference sequence). CDR3 protein: CASKNDPGQVGETQYF. CDR3 DNA: TGTGCCAGCAAAAATGACCCGGGACAGGTGGGAGAGACCCAGTACTTC.

J is TRBJ2-4 and V is TRBV5-4, with 7 bases identical to TRBD1. With V trimmed by 3 bases and J by 9 bases, 6 bases remained unmatched. There are 13 residues in the CDR3. Germline lookup yields CDR1 SGHNT and CDR2 YYREEE (reference sequence). CDR3: CASSSGQVGIQYF. Here the CDR3 DNA reads TGTGCCAGCAGCTCTGGACAGGTTGGCATTCAGTACTTC.

This clone appeared a few times. The J gene is TRBJ1-2, the V gene TRBV30; TRBD1 matches 8 bases. Germline V lookup: CDR1 GTSNPN, CDR2 SVGIG (reference sequence). V lost 5 bases to trimming and J lost 6 bases; unmatched junction nucleotides: 5. This CDR3 is 12 amino acids long. In DNA, the CDR3 is TGTGCCTGGGGGACAGGATGGAATGGCTACACCTTC. It translates to CAWGTGWNGYTF.